Listed here are 13 T cell receptor beta chains from one sample, sequenced in a study of memory CD4+ T cells and cytomegalovirus serostatus. Single viable CD3+CD4+CD8-CD45RO+ cells were sorted as the memory CD4+ T cells. Sequenced by immunoSEQ multiplex PCR; TCRdb stores in-frame clones only, minus some. The table has 75,000 to 95,000 clones, about 85% seen once. Sequencing was carried out using memory CD4+ T cells from blood. The receptors derive from an adult in good health and CMV-seronegative.

V and J are TRBV5-6 and TRBJ1-5, with 8 nucleotides matching TRBD1. Trimming removed 4 bases from V and 5 bases from J; junction bases left unmatched: 14. From germline, CDR1 is SGHDT and CDR2 YYEEEE. CDR3 length: 17 residues. For the CDR3, the DNA is TGTGCCAGCAGCCTCTTCTACTGGGACAGGCAGGATCAGCCCCAGCATTTT. It yields the protein CASSLFYWDRQDQPQHF.

The chain uses TRBV5-1 and TRBJ1-2; 10 positions match TRBD1. The CDR3 covers 14 residues. V trimming: 4 bases; J trimming: 8 bases; junction bases outside the gene matches: 8. Germline V gene sequence: CDR1 SGHRS, CDR2 YFSETQ. CDR3: CASSGDRGSGGYTF. In DNA, the CDR3 is TGCGCCAGCAGCGGGGACAGGGGATCGGGGGGCTACACCTTC.

The V and J genes are TRBV2 and TRBJ2-3, with 7 bases that match TRBD2. CDR3 length: 14 residues. Germline lookup yields CDR1 SNHLY and CDR2 FYNNEI. V lost 6 bases and J lost 1; bases outside the gene matches: 4. The CDR3 spells CASSGDYRTDTQYF. As DNA, the CDR3 is TGTGCCAGCAGCGGGGACTACCGCACAGATACGCAGTATTTT.

The gene calls are TRBV6-6 and TRBJ1-5; 7 nucleotides match TRBD1. Germline CDR1 is MNHNY and CDR2 is SVGAGI (reference sequence). Losses at the gene ends were 3 bases for V and 6 bases for J; bases not matched to a gene: 5. This CDR3 spans 14 amino acids. This CDR3 reads CASSYLQGTQPQHF. The CDR3 nucleotides are TGTGCCAGCAGTTATTTACAGGGGACTCAGCCCCAGCATTTT.

CDR3 residues: CASSAWGQGTGNTIYF. The CDR3, as DNA: TGTGCCAGCAGCGCCTGGGGACAGGGGACTGGAAACACCATATATTTT. The rearrangement links TRBV7-3 to TRBJ1-3; the match to TRBD1 covers 10 bases. J was trimmed by 2 bases and V by 5 bases; bases with no gene match: 6. The CDR3 is 16 residues long. The germline V gene encodes CDR1 SGHTA and CDR2 FQGTGA.

The chain uses TRBV6-5 and TRBJ2-7, with D possibly being TRBD2 (7 bases). V lost 4 bases and J lost 8, with 12 bases in between. The CDR3 covers 12 residues. Germline V gene lookup returns CDR1 MNHEY and CDR2 SVGAGI. The chain's CDR3 is CASSSRGGQQYF. CDR3 DNA sequence: TGTGCCAGCAGTTCGAGGGGGGGGCAGCAGTACTTC.

This clone was picked up one time. The genes are TRBV2 and TRBJ2-5; D might be TRBD1 (5 bases). The V gene lost 4 bases and the J gene lost 3 bases, with 6 bases spanning the gap. Germline V gives CDR1 SNHLY, CDR2 FYNNEI. This CDR3 is 12 amino acids long. The CDR3, as DNA: TGTGCCAGCAGTGGCAGGGAAGAGACCCAGTACTTC. It specifies CASSGREETQYF.

V gene TRBV7-3 combines with J gene TRBJ1-2, with no clear D. Germline assignment: CDR1 SGHTA and CDR2 FQGTGA. The CDR3 extends over 14 amino acids. V lost 1 base, J lost 2 bases, and 8 bases lay in between. The CDR3 nucleotides are TGTGCCAGCAGCTTAAATGGCGGGAACTATGGCTACACCTTC. As protein: CASSLNGGNYGYTF.

The chain is built from TRBV6-6 and TRBJ1-4; 7 bases fit TRBD1. The CDR3 consists of 14 residues. V lost 7 bases, J lost 5 bases, and 7 bases stayed unmatched. Germline-derived CDR1 and CDR2 are MNHNY and SVGAGI (reference sequence). CDR3 in DNA: TGTGCCAGCACTATGGGACAGTCCAATGAAAAACTGTTTTTT. It yields the protein CASTMGQSNEKLFF.

For this clone: Other DNA sequences in the same sample also yield this CDR3. This chain connects TRBV11-2 to TRBJ1-1; D uncertain. CDR3 length: 15 amino acids. The V end was cut by 1 base, the J end by 0 bases, with 9 bases between. CDR1 is SGHAT, CDR2 FQNNGV, per germline. The CDR3 sequence: CASSLGAGVNTEAFF. In DNA, the CDR3 is TGTGCCAGCAGCTTAGGGGCGGGAGTGAACACTGAAGCTTTCTTT.

This chain uses TRBV15 with TRBJ2-5; no reliable D call. CDR1 LNHNV and CDR2 YYDKDF come from the germline V gene (reference sequence). Trimming pared 0 bases from V and 4 bases from J, leaving 6 bases between. The CDR3 is 13 amino acids. The CDR3 sequence is CATSRDKGETQYF. Here the CDR3 DNA reads TGTGCCACCAGCAGAGATAAGGGAGAGACCCAGTACTTC.

V and J are TRBV28 and TRBJ1-5, with D possibly matching TRBD1 (6 bases). CDR3 length: 13 amino acids. Germline V gene sequence: CDR1 MDHEN, CDR2 SYDVKM. V dropped 10 bases and J dropped 3 bases, with 13 bases sitting between them. The DNA for the CDR3 is TGTGCCACCCGGGACATATACAATCAGCCCCAGCATTTT. Its protein is CATRDIYNQPQHF.

DNA for the CDR3: TGTGCCAGTAGTTCGACCCCTCCTAGCGGGGGCCTTCACAATGAGCAGTTCTTC. Translated, it gives CASSSTPPSGGLHNEQFF. This chain joins TRBV19 and TRBJ2-1; TRBD2 aligns across 10 bases. The V and J ends lost 5 bases and 5 bases, in that order; junction bases with no gene match: 15. In germline, CDR1 is LNHDA, CDR2 SQIVND (reference sequence). The CDR3 sequence is 18 residues long.